This record concerns one T cell receptor beta chain sequence. Its antigen is unknown. Germline-derived CDR1 and CDR2 are MGHRA and YSYEKL. This CDR3 region has 19 residues. The junction had 15 bases not matched to a gene; V was cut back by 1 base and J by 7 bases. Produced via immunoSEQ multiplex PCR; TCRdb's table is partial and in-frame only. This table holds more than 95,000 clones, about 77% found once. This sample was included in a study of radiotherapy plus CTLA-4 blockade in lung cancer. Across the study: Across the patients, objective responses occurred in more than 15%, and disease control in under 40%. Overall study findings and caveats: Alongside interferon-beta, early blood T cell clone dynamics were reportedly the best predictor of response. TCR clones from tumors expanded in blood after radiotherapy plus ipilimumab.

It was focal radiation plus CTLA-4 blockade with ipilimumab that patients with chemo-refractory metastatic non-small-cell lung cancer received. The clonotype was recovered from a human donor with non-small cell lung cancer who had a partial response to radiotherapy plus ipilimumab. The chain joins TRBV4-1 to TRBJ2-1; 11 positions match TRBD2. The sequences come from peripheral blood, collected from a patient treated with radiotherapy plus ipilimumab. In DNA, the CDR3 is TGCGCCAGCAGCCAAGTGGTCAGGGGGGCAACTAGCGGGAGTAATGAGCAGTTCTTC. This translates into CASSQVVRGATSGSNEQFF.